These T cell receptor beta chains were read from a single sample in a study of technical replicates of blood from a few donors. Data came from immunoSEQ multiplex PCR; TCRdb stores just in-frame clones and leaves some out. In the table there are 85,000 to 95,000 clones, less than 96% of which are singletons. The sequencing input was T cells isolated from PBMCs. These receptor sequences come from a human donor in good health. Each CDR3 is given with its conserved first and last residue. The D gene is left open where the match is weak. Clone size, where shown, is once, few, many, or a class for clones that have expanded.

J gene | V gene | D gene | clone size | CDR3 DNA | CDR3 protein
TRBJ2-1 | TRBV7-3 | TRBD2 | - | TGTGCCAGCAGCTATTCCCCAGCGGGAGGGGATGAGCAGTTCTTC | CASSYSPAGGDEQFF
TRBJ1-1 | TRBV6-5 | - | few | TGTGCCAGCAGTTACTCGAGCACTGAAGCTTTCTTT | CASSYSSTEAFF
TRBJ2-7 | TRBV28 | - | - | TGTGCCAGCAGTTTATTAGACGAGCAGTACTTC | CASSLLDEQYF
TRBJ2-7 | TRBV6-1 | - | - | TGTGCCAGCAGTGACATCTACGAGCAGTACTTC | CASSDIYEQYF
TRBJ2-7 | TRBV28 | - | - | TGTGCCAGCAGACCTCCCGGTGGAGGTTACGAGCAGTACTTC | CASRPPGGGYEQYF
TRBJ2-7 | TRBV5-1 | - | - | TGCGCCAGCAGCTTGGATACGGGGTACGAGCAGTACTTC | CASSLDTGYEQYF
TRBJ2-7 | TRBV4-1 | TRBD2 | - | TGCGCCAGCAGCCAAGATCTAGCGGGAGGATTCTCGAATCCCTACGAGCAGTACTTC | CASSQDLAGGFSNPYEQYF
TRBJ2-1 | TRBV11-2 | TRBD1 | - | TGTGCCAGCAGCGAGGACAGGGACAATGAGCAGTTCTTC | CASSEDRDNEQFF
TRBJ2-3 | TRBV9 | - | once | TGTGCCAGCAGCGTCGAGACAGGATTTTCCACAGATACGCAGTATTTT | CASSVETGFSTDTQYF
TRBJ2-1 | TRBV19 | TRBD1 | - | TGTGCCAGTAGTCCAGAAACAGGGGATGAGCAGTTCTTC | CASSPETGDEQFF
TRBJ2-1 | TRBV13 | - | - | TGTGCCAGCAGCTTAGAGTCTAATTCGGCTAGCTCCCTCAATGAGCAGTTCTTC | CASSLESNSASSLNEQFF
TRBJ2-7 | TRBV29-1 | TRBD1 | - | TGCAGCGTTTGGGACAGGGCTGACTACGAGCAGTACTTC | CSVWDRADYEQYF
TRBJ1-3 | TRBV20-1 | - | medium-sized | TGCAGCGCGAAACGGGGAAACACCATATATTTT | CSAKRGNTIYF
TRBJ2-1 | TRBV6-5 | - | - | TGTGCCAGCAGTAATTTCGAGGGGGTTTACAATGAGCAGTTCTTC | CASSNFEGVYNEQFF
TRBJ2-7 | TRBV11-3 | - | - | TGTGCCAGCAGCCTAGGGGTAGGGGAGGCGGACGAGCAGTACTTC | CASSLGVGEADEQYF
TRBJ2-7 | TRBV11-2 | - | - | TGTGCCAGCAGCCTACACGTAGAGGCGGGCCACGCTACCTACGAGCAGTACTTC | CASSLHVEAGHATYEQYF
TRBJ1-2 | TRBV27 | - | - | TGTGCCAGCAGTTTAAGGGCCCCGGGAGAGAGGGGCGGCTACACCTTC | CASSLRAPGERGGYTF
TRBJ1-1 | TRBV11-2 | - | - | TGTGCCAGCAGCTTACAAGTTTCCGGGGTGGCTTTCTTT | CASSLQVSGVAFF
TRBJ2-7 | TRBV7-2 | - | - | TGTGCCAGCAGCTTAGTTTCGGGAGTGGGTGAGCAGTACTTC | CASSLVSGVGEQYF
TRBJ2-7 | TRBV11-2 | - | once | TGTGCCAGCAGCTCCCCTGACGAGCAGTACTTC | CASSSPDEQYF
TRBJ2-7 | TRBV6-1 | TRBD1 | - | TGTGCCAGCAGAGACAGGGTCCAAGGCGAGCAGTACTTC | CASRDRVQGEQYF
TRBJ1-1 | TRBV11-3 | - | - | TGTGCCAGCAGCCCACTGGGCGGGGTAAAGAAGTTGAACACTGAAGCTTTCTTT | CASSPLGGVKKLNTEAFF
TRBJ2-2 | TRBV19 | TRBD2 | - | TGTGCCGCCCGAGCGGGACCCGGGGCCGGGGAGCTGTTTTTT | CAARAGPGAGELFF
TRBJ2-7 | TRBV7-9 | TRBD2 | - | TGTGCCAGCAGCCGGCCGACTAGCGGAAACTTAAGGTACGAGCAGTACTTC | CASSRPTSGNLRYEQYF
TRBJ2-2 | TRBV29-1 | - | - | TGCAGCGTTGTTCTCGCCGGGGAGCTGTTTTTT | CSVVLAGELFF
TRBJ2-1 | TRBV13 | TRBD1 | - | TGTGCCACCCGTAGGAACGACAGGGGCTCCTACAATGAGCAGTTCTTC | CATRRNDRGSYNEQFF
TRBJ1-5 | TRBV27 | TRBD1 | - | TGTGCCAGCAGTCCAACAGGGGTTGGCCAGCCCCAGCATTTT | CASSPTGVGQPQHF
TRBJ2-3 | TRBV29-1 | TRBD1 | - | TGCAGCGTGGGACAGGGGGCAACAGATACGCAGTATTTT | CSVGQGATDTQYF
TRBJ1-5 | TRBV30 | - | - | TGTGCCTTCAATCGGGAACTAAATCAGCCCCAGCATTTT | CAFNRELNQPQHF
TRBJ2-3 | TRBV28 | TRBD2 | - | TGTGCCAGCAGTCCCCCGGCGGGGGGTACAGATACGCAGTATTTT | CASSPPAGGTDTQYF
TRBJ1-2 | TRBV7-8 | TRBD1 | - | TGTGCCAGCAGCTCAGGGGGTGGCTACACCTTC | CASSSGGGYTF
TRBJ1-5 | TRBV6-1 | - | few | TGTGCCAGCAATGACGTACTCAACAGGCTAAATCAGCCCCAGCATTTT | CASNDVLNRLNQPQHF
TRBJ2-1 | TRBV11-2 | - | - | TGTGCCAGCTCAACTAGGGCACTAGCCATTCAGCAGTTCTTC | CASSTRALAIQQFF
TRBJ2-1 | TRBV28 | - | - | TGTGCCAGCTTAACAGCCTACAATGAGCAGTTCTTC | CASLTAYNEQFF
TRBJ1-5 | TRBV19 | - | - | TGTGCCAGTAGTATTACAGCCACTGCCCTCCAGCCCCAGCATTTT | CASSITATALQPQHF
TRBJ2-5 | TRBV6-6 | TRBD1 | - | TGTGCCAGCAGACAGGGGGATCTCAATCAAGAGACCCAGTACTTC | CASRQGDLNQETQYF
TRBJ2-7 | TRBV13 | TRBD1 | once | TGTGCCAGCAGCCCAGTAGTTGGACAGGGGGATCCCTACGAGCAGTACTTC | CASSPVVGQGDPYEQYF
TRBJ2-3 | TRBV6-1 | TRBD2 | - | TGTGCCAGCAGTGAAGTCCTAGCGGGAAACACAGATACGCAGTATTTT | CASSEVLAGNTDTQYF
TRBJ2-1 | TRBV5-6 | - | - | TGTGCCAGCAGTCGGGTGGGACTCCCGAGCTCCTACAATGAGCAGTTCTTC | CASSRVGLPSSYNEQFF
TRBJ2-7 | TRBV19 | TRBD2 | - | TGTGCCACTAGCGGGGTCTCCTACGAGCAGTACTTC | CATSGVSYEQYF
TRBJ2-7 | TRBV6-5 | - | - | TGTGCCAGCAGTTACCCGGGAACCTACGAGCAGTACTTC | CASSYPGTYEQYF
TRBJ2-3 | TRBV28 | - | - | TGTGCCAGCAGTTTATCAGGGTCCATAGATACGCAGTATTTT | CASSLSGSIDTQYF
TRBJ1-5 | TRBV4-2 | - | - | TGTGCCAGCAGCCAAGAGACGGCGGGAGGCAATCAGCCCCAGCATTTT | CASSQETAGGNQPQHF
TRBJ1-3 | TRBV7-9 | - | - | TGTGCCAGCAGCTTAGTCTTCTCTGGAAACACCATATATTTT | CASSLVFSGNTIYF
TRBJ1-3 | TRBV23-1 | - | - | TGCGCCAGCAGACATACAGAGTTTCCTGGAAACACCATATATTTT | CASRHTEFPGNTIYF
TRBJ1-2 | TRBV19 | TRBD1 | - | TGTGCCAGTAGTATGGGAGGGGGACAGGGGGCATTGGGCTACACCTTC | CASSMGGGQGALGYTF
TRBJ2-7 | TRBV7-3 | TRBD2 | - | TGTGCCAGCAGCTTTACTAGCGGGAGAGAGCAGTACTTC | CASSFTSGREQYF
TRBJ2-5 | TRBV30 | - | once | TGTGCCTGGAGTGTACTGGGCGAGACCCAGTACTTC | CAWSVLGETQYF
TRBJ2-7 | TRBV30 | TRBD2 | - | TGTGCCTGGAGGGGACTAGCGGGAGTGTACGAGCAGTACTTC | CAWRGLAGVYEQYF
TRBJ2-7 | TRBV30 | TRBD1 | - | TGTGCCTGGAGTGGACAGGGTTCGTACGAGCAGTACTTC | CAWSGQGSYEQYF
TRBJ2-1 | TRBV7-2 | - | once | TGTGCCAGCAGCTTAAGACCTACGGGGAGCTCCTACAATGAGCAGTTCTTC | CASSLRPTGSSYNEQFF
TRBJ2-3 | TRBV7-9 | - | once | TGTGCCAGCAGCCCGACACGACAGGACAGCACAGATACGCAGTATTTT | CASSPTRQDSTDTQYF
TRBJ1-5 | TRBV6-5 | - | - | TGTGCCAGCAATGGCCAGCCCCAGCATTTT | CASNGQPQHF
TRBJ2-3 | TRBV27 | TRBD1 | - | TGTGCCAGCAGCTACAGGGGGCGGAGCACAGATACGCAGTATTTT | CASSYRGRSTDTQYF
TRBJ2-2 | TRBV4-1 | - | - | TGCGCCAGCAGCCTGACAGGGAGGAATACCGGGGAGCTGTTTTTT | CASSLTGRNTGELFF